Described below is a single TCR beta chain sequence and its context. Its antigen is not known. These data are taken from a study of shared clonotypes between healthy human individuals. Sequenced by immunoSEQ multiplex PCR; TCRdb stores in-frame clones only, minus some. The sample records nearly 2 million clones, about 95% being singletons. This CDR3 has 12 amino acids. The germline V gene has CDR1 MNHNY and CDR2 SVGAGI (reference sequence). V was trimmed by 8 bases and J by 2 bases, leaving 9 bases between them. General observations from the study: Limitation of the genetic and exposure-history diversity represented came from the few donors. The study found about 4.6% of naive CD4 clonotypes shared across several donors.

Positively selected for CCR7, the CD45RO-negative cells used as naive CD8 cells excluded terminally differentiated effector memory CD45RA+ cells. The sample consisted of naive CD8+ T cells sorted from blood. This TCR derives from a man between 18 and 35 years old in good health. This sequence joins TRBV6-6 and TRBJ2-5; possible D gene TRBD1, 6 bases. CDR3 amino acids: CASARGQETQYF. Here the CDR3 DNA reads TGTGCCAGCGCGAGGGGGCAAGAGACCCAGTACTTC.